The table lists the clone carrying this T cell receptor beta chain with a few counts. This entry comes from a study of blood T cells in healthy people across ages. Together with a sample-barcoded 5' primer, a J-beta primer mix was included in a second PCR lasting about 7 to 11 cycles. TCRdb used MiXCR to reprocess the 5' RACE reads, holding one entry per CDR3 protein. The sample yields 980,000 or so distinct CDR3 sequences, 45% to 50% seen once. The V gene lost 1 base and the J gene lost 7 bases, with 20 bases spanning the gap. The germline CDR1 and CDR2 sequences are MGHRA and YSYEKL. The CDR3 loop spans 16 amino acids.

The TCR was taken from a man aged 25-40 years in good health. Sequencing was carried out using blood. The chain employs TRBV4-1 and TRBJ2-7; D is perhaps TRBD2 (6 bases). The DNA of the CDR3 is TGCGCCAGCAGCCAAGTATGGGCTAGCGAGTTGGGGGAGCAGTACTTC. It is translated as CASSQVWASELGEQYF.